This record concerns one T cell receptor beta chain sequence. TCRdb's table, derived via immunoSEQ multiplex PCR, lists solely in-frame clones and lacks some. The table lists tens of thousands of clones, roughly four fifths of them singletons, with roughly 5% in the top ten. Time point indicated: baseline, week 1 (first vaccination visit). Treatment meaning: pre-vaccination baseline after standard-of-care therapy. Trimming cost V 2 bases and J 0 bases, with 11 bases left between them. This CDR3 has 16 amino acids. The germline V gene encodes CDR1 MNHEY and CDR2 SVGAGI. The record originates from a study of a mutant IDH1 vaccine in newly diagnosed glioma.

Sequences were derived from PBMCs, sampled from a glioma patient treated with radiotherapy, temozolomide or both. This TCR came from a man aged 35 to 55 with glioma. Some clones in this sample may be carry-over from other donors' samples. The chain has TRBV6-5 and TRBJ2-1; D ambiguous. Here the CDR3 DNA reads TGTGCCAGCAGTTACGGGCAAACCAGCTCCTACAATGAGCAGTTCTTC. As protein: CASSYGQTSSYNEQFF.